These 26 T cell receptor beta chains were all obtained from the same sample, sequenced in a study of T cell responses to AZD1222 COVID-19 vaccine. The repertoire was sequenced with immunoSEQ multiplex PCR; TCRdb's copy has only in-frame clones and lacks some. Seen here are around 140,000 clones, roughly 89% observed once, and the top ten hold over 1.5%. The sample was peripheral blood, taken on day 0 of AZD1222 vaccination. These receptors all come from an adult in good health.

The genes are TRBV13 and TRBJ2-2, with TRBD2 identical over 10 bases. Trimming cost V 5 bases and J 4 bases; bases outside gene matches: 4. The CDR3 loop spans 15 amino acids. Germline assignment: CDR1 PRHDT and CDR2 FYEKMQ (reference sequence). The CDR3 loop reads CASSPLAGGTGELFF. The CDR3 nucleotides are TGTGCCAGCAGCCCCTTAGCGGGAGGCACCGGGGAGCTGTTTTTT.

V usage is TRBV7-8 and J usage is TRBJ1-2; weak D call: TRBD1 (5 bases). The CDR3 sequence is 14 residues long. The germline V gene has CDR1 SGHVS and CDR2 FQNEAQ. Trimming left V 2 bases short and J 2 bases short, with 9 bases between. Here the CDR3 reads CASSLRGTNYGYTF. For the CDR3, the DNA is TGTGCCAGCAGCTTACGGGGGACCAACTATGGCTACACCTTC.

The gene calls are TRBV7-6 and TRBJ2-1; 11 positions match TRBD2. The CDR3 spans 22 residues. Germline assignment: CDR1 SGHVS and CDR2 FNYEAQ. Trimming cost V 0 bases and J 5 bases; bases outside gene matches: 21. As DNA, the CDR3 is TGTGCCAGCAGCTTAGCTTTCTATCTGGGGACTAGCGGATACCTCCAGAACAATGAGCAGTTCTTC. Translation: CASSLAFYLGTSGYLQNNEQFF.

This chain links TRBV29-1 with TRBJ2-1, with 9 bases fitting TRBD1. CDR1 and CDR2 (germline): SQVTM, ANQGSEA. This CDR3 is 13 amino acids long. Unmatched junction bases numbered 7, after V lost 6 bases and J lost 7 bases. CDR3 DNA sequence: TGCAGCGTGCCGGGACAGGGAGTTAATGAGCAGTTCTTC. Translated, it gives CSVPGQGVNEQFF.

The V and J genes are TRBV5-1 and TRBJ2-1; 8 bases align to TRBD2. CDR1 is SGHRS and CDR2 is YFSETQ in the germline V gene. This CDR3 spans 15 amino acids. The junction had 9 bases not matched to a gene; V was cut back by 1 base and J by 9 bases. The CDR3 loop is CASSLSSGAQGEQFF. The CDR3 nucleotides are TGCGCCAGCAGCTTGAGTAGCGGGGCCCAGGGTGAGCAGTTCTTC.

This clone occurred once. This chain joins TRBV4-2 and TRBJ2-7; tentatively, D is TRBD1 or TRBD2 (5 bases each). The V end lost 2 bases, the J end lost 2 bases, and 13 bases lay between the germline ends. In germline, CDR1 is LGHNA, CDR2 YNFKEQ. The CDR3 consists of 15 residues. The CDR3 region has the DNA TGTGCCAGCAGCCAAACCGGGACGGTGGCCTACGAGCAGTACTTC. Its translation: CASSQTGTVAYEQYF.

In DNA form, the CDR3 reads TGTGCCATCAGTGAACCACCCCGGGCCCAGCCCCAGCATTTT. This gives the protein CAISEPPRAQPQHF. The V call is TRBV10-3, the J call TRBJ1-5, with unresolved D. CDR1 is ENHRY and CDR2 is SYGVKD in the germline V gene. The V and J ends lost 3 bases and 7 bases respectively, with 13 bases between them. This CDR3 is 14 amino acids long.

CDR3 DNA sequence: TGTGCCAGCAGCTCAATTAGACTAGAAATCCTAAATGAGCAGTTCTTC. Its protein is CASSSIRLEILNEQFF. This chain connects TRBV7-9 to TRBJ2-1; D perhaps matches TRBD2 (6 bases). This CDR3 has 16 amino acids. CDR1 is SEHNR and CDR2 is FQNEAQ in the germline V gene (reference sequence). V dropped 4 bases and J dropped 7 bases, with 20 bases sitting between them.

The rearrangement uses TRBV11-2 and TRBJ2-1, with a possible D match to TRBD1 (5 bases). Germline CDR1 is SGHAT and CDR2 is FQNNGV. V was shortened by 2 bases and J by 0 bases, with 8 bases between the two germline ends. This CDR3 region has 15 residues. This CDR3 reads CASSLQGNSYNEQFF. CDR3 sequence (DNA): TGTGCCAGCAGCTTACAGGGAAACTCCTACAATGAGCAGTTCTTC.

V usage is TRBV5-1 and J usage is TRBJ2-1; the match to TRBD1 covers 8 bases. This CDR3 is 16 amino acids long. CDR1 is SGHRS and CDR2 is YFSETQ in the germline V gene. The ends lost 0 bases at V and 3 bases at J; junction bases unmatched: 5. The DNA of the CDR3 is TGCGCCAGCAGCTTGGCACGGACAGGGAACTACAATGAGCAGTTCTTC. This encodes CASSLARTGNYNEQFF.

V gene TRBV28 combines with J gene TRBJ1-3; possible D gene TRBD1, 6 bases. CDR1 and CDR2 from the germline V gene are MDHEN and SYDVKM. The V and J ends lost 6 bases and 3 bases respectively, with 15 bases between them. There are 15 residues in the CDR3. The CDR3 nucleotides read TGTGCCAGCAGATCCCCGACAGGATTTGGAAACACCATATATTTT. Its protein product is CASRSPTGFGNTIYF.

The chain has TRBV27 and TRBJ2-4; 8 nucleotides line up with TRBD1. Germline V gene data show CDR1 as MNHEY and CDR2 as SMNVEV (reference sequence). The CDR3 contains 16 residues. V lost 5 bases to trimming and J lost 8 bases; unmatched junction nucleotides: 14. The CDR3 reads CASSPRQGSLGDIQYF. In DNA form, the CDR3 reads TGTGCCAGCAGTCCACGACAGGGGAGCCTTGGGGACATTCAGTACTTC.

This sequence joins TRBV5-1 and TRBJ2-2, with D perhaps matching TRBD2 (6 bases). The CDR3 is 16 amino acids. Germline V gene lookup returns CDR1 SGHRS and CDR2 YFSETQ. With 2 bases removed from V and 0 bases from J, the gap between germline ends came to 11 bases. The CDR3 sequence is CASSFPAGSNTGELFF. CDR3 bases: TGCGCCAGCAGCTTCCCAGCGGGCTCGAACACCGGGGAGCTGTTTTTT.

The V call is TRBV4-1, the J call TRBJ2-7; no reliable D call. Per germline, CDR1 MGHRA and CDR2 YSYEKL. The germline V and J ends were trimmed by 1 base and 0 bases, with 13 bases remaining between them. This CDR3 spans 16 amino acids. The CDR3 DNA follows: TGCGCCAGCAGCCAAGGGGTGGTTCTAAGCTCCTACGAGCAGTACTTC. It is translated as CASSQGVVLSSYEQYF.

The chain uses TRBV11-2 and TRBJ2-3; D uncertain. Trimming pared 1 base from V and 6 bases from J, leaving 5 bases between. This CDR3 comprises 12 residues. CDR1 is SGHAT, CDR2 FQNNGV, per germline. The CDR3 bases are TGTGCCAGCAGCTTAGTGCGGGATACGCAGTATTTT. Residues: CASSLVRDTQYF.

This clone was seen just once. The chain carries TRBV18 and TRBJ2-6, with D maybe TRBD2 (5 bases). V lost 2 bases and J 0 bases, leaving 8 bases between the germline ends. The CDR3 spans 16 residues. In germline, CDR1 is KGHSH, CDR2 LQKENI. The CDR3 DNA reads as TGTGCCAGCTCACCAGTAGGACTCTCTGGGGCCAACGTCCTGACTTTC. This sequence encodes CASSPVGLSGANVLTF.

The chain joins TRBV6-4 to TRBJ2-1; 11 nucleotides match TRBD2. V lost 6 bases and J lost 6; bases outside the gene matches: 7. Germline V gene lookup returns CDR1 MRHNA and CDR2 SNTAGT. The CDR3 contains 15 residues. The CDR3 is CASSAGTSGSNEQFF. The CDR3 DNA reads TGTGCCAGCAGCGCCGGGACTAGCGGCAGCAATGAGCAGTTCTTC.

The V call is TRBV4-1, the J call TRBJ2-1; TRBD2 agrees at 10 bases. The CDR3 totals 17 residues. Trimming took 1 base from V and 5 from J; bases not matched to a gene: 8. Looked up from germline, CDR1 is MGHRA and CDR2 is YSYEKL. CDR3 DNA: TGCGCCAGCAGCCAAGGACTAGCGGGTGGCGGAGACAATGAGCAGTTCTTC. This gives the protein CASSQGLAGGGDNEQFF.

This chain joins TRBV7-9 and TRBJ2-5; D might be TRBD1 or TRBD2, each matching 6 bases. Germline CDR1 SEHNR, CDR2 FQNEAQ (reference sequence). This CDR3 is built from 15 residues. Trimming removed 3 bases at V and 3 bases at J, with 14 bases between. Here the CDR3 DNA reads TGTGCCAGCAGCTTCCCTGGGGGGCCAGAAGAGACCCAGTACTTC. Translated: CASSFPGGPEETQYF.

The rearrangement uses TRBV7-9 and TRBJ1-2; D possibly corresponds to TRBD1 (5 bases). This CDR3 contains 13 residues. Germline V gene sequence: CDR1 SEHNR, CDR2 FQNEAQ (reference sequence). Deletions cut 6 bases from V and 2 bases from J, with 10 bases between. DNA for the CDR3: TGTGCCAGCAGACCCGACAGAAACTATGGCTACACCTTC. It specifies CASRPDRNYGYTF.

J is TRBJ1-5 and V is TRBV15; the D gene is possibly TRBD1 (5 bases). The CDR3 consists of 13 residues. Trimming stripped 6 bases from V and 7 bases from J, with 13 bases between. Germline CDR1 is LNHNV and CDR2 is YYDKDF (reference sequence). DNA of the CDR3: TGTGCCACCAGTCCCGACCGGGGGCAGCCCCAGCATTTT. It translates to CATSPDRGQPQHF.

This clone has more than one count but fewer than ten. This chain links TRBV7-9 with TRBJ2-7; D gene unclear. CDR3 length equals 16 residues. Germline V gene lookup returns CDR1 SEHNR and CDR2 FQNEAQ (reference sequence). V was clipped by 11 bases and J by 1 base, with 24 bases between them. The CDR3 reads CAVTRHTLQRSYEQYF. The DNA for the CDR3 is TGTGCCGTGACCCGCCACACCCTCCAGAGATCCTACGAGCAGTACTTC.

CDR3 amino acids: CASSPPGGHRVDEQFF. CDR3 coding DNA: TGTGCCAGCAGTCCCCCTGGGGGGCATCGTGTGGATGAGCAGTTCTTC. V is TRBV28 and J is TRBJ2-1; D could derive from TRBD1 or TRBD2 (6 bases each). Trimming removed 5 bases from V and 8 bases from J, with 22 bases in between. CDR3 length: 16 residues. Germline loops: CDR1 MDHEN, CDR2 SYDVKM.

CDR3 sequence: CSVERYNEQFF. CDR3 coding DNA: TGCAGCGTTGAACGATACAATGAGCAGTTCTTC. V usage is TRBV29-1 and J usage is TRBJ2-1; D is unclear. CDR3 length: 11 amino acids. Germline V CDR1 and CDR2: SQVTM, ANQGSEA. Trimming pared 2 bases from V and 4 bases from J, leaving 3 bases between.

This clone was found a few times. The chain employs TRBV7-3 and TRBJ2-2, with 14 nucleotides matching TRBD2. CDR3 length: 17 residues. The ends lost 1 base at V and 6 bases at J; junction bases unmatched: 4. Germline-derived CDR1 and CDR2 are SGHTA and FQGTGA. CDR3 sequence reads: CASSLMGTSGSAGELFF. In DNA form, the CDR3 reads TGTGCCAGCAGCTTAATGGGGACTAGCGGGAGTGCCGGGGAGCTGTTTTTT. Variable domain in full (rest from reference TRBV7-3 and TRBJ2-2): GAGVSQTPSNKVTEKGKYVELRCDPISGHTALYWYRQSLGQGPEFLIYFQGTGAADDSGLPNDRFFAVRPEGSVSTLKIQRTERGDSAVYLCASSLMGTSGSAGELFFGEGSRLTVL.

The chain couples TRBV6-5 to TRBJ1-1, with D unclear. V lost 0 bases and J 3 bases, leaving 8 bases between the germline ends. CDR3 length: 14 amino acids. Looked up from germline, CDR1 is MNHEY and CDR2 is SVGAGI. The CDR3 protein is CASSYSKPDTEAFF. Written as DNA, the CDR3 is TGTGCCAGCAGTTACTCGAAACCGGACACTGAAGCTTTCTTT.